Following are 26 T cell receptor beta chains from one sample sequenced in a study of CD8 T cells in ankylosing spondylitis. MiXCR, run by TCRdb on the 5' RACE reads, gives a single entry per CDR3 protein. Of 200,000 to 250,000 distinct CDR3 sequences listed, around 10% are singletons. Sequences were obtained from blood, either unsorted or a sorted T cell fraction (not recorded which). Source of these receptors: a male donor with ankylosing spondylitis or in good health (not recorded which).

This clonotype was seen ten or more times. The chain uses TRBV9 and TRBJ2-7; D may be TRBD2 (6 bases). The length of the CDR3 is 12 residues. Trimming left V 4 bases short and J 7 bases short, with 12 bases between. Germline lookup yields CDR1 SGDLS and CDR2 YYNGEE. CDR3 region: CASSSPGVEQYF. The CDR3 DNA reads TGTGCCAGCAGCTCCCCGGGGGTGGAGCAGTACTTC. The variable domain in full, with the rest retrieved from reference TRBV9 and TRBJ2-7, is DSGVTQTPKHLITATGQRVTLRCSPRSGDLSVYWYQQSLDQGLQFLIQYYNGEERAKGNILERFSAQQFPDLHSELNLSSLELGDSALYFCASSSPGVEQYFGPGTRLTVT.

This clonotype occurred many times. The CDR3 region has the DNA TGCAGAAGAGGCGTCTCCTACGAGCAGTACTTC. Residues: CRRGVSYEQYF. This rearrangement joins TRBV29-1 to TRBJ2-7; D uncertain. Germline V gene lookup returns CDR1 SQVTM and CDR2 ANQGSEA. This CDR3 region has 11 residues.

The chain joins TRBV19 to TRBJ1-1; D possibly corresponds to TRBD1 (5 bases). Trimming cost V 5 bases and J 0 bases, with 10 bases left between them. CDR3 length: 14 residues. Germline loops: CDR1 LNHDA, CDR2 SQIVND (reference sequence). The DNA for the CDR3 is TGTGCCAGTAGTCCAGGGCGCATGAACACTGAAGCTTTCTTT. Its protein product is CASSPGRMNTEAFF.

This clonotype was observed many times. The chain is built from TRBV24-1 and TRBJ2-1; tentative D call: TRBD1 (6 bases). The germline V and J ends were trimmed by 5 bases and 2 bases, with 6 bases remaining between them. The CDR3 spans 13 residues. Germline V lookup: CDR1 KGHDR, CDR2 SFDVKD. CDR3 coding DNA: TGTGCCACCAGTGCAGGGGCCTACAATGAGCAGTTCTTC. It specifies CATSAGAYNEQFF.

The J gene is TRBJ2-3, the V gene TRBV12-5; 12 positions match TRBD2. This CDR3 is 15 amino acids long. CDR1 and CDR2 from the germline V gene are LGHNT and FRNRAP. The V gene end was trimmed by 6 bases and the J gene end by 7 bases; junction bases not matched to a gene: 8. The CDR3 nucleotides read TGTGCTAGTGGCTTCACTAGCGGGGGGCTTCATACGCAGTATTTT. Amino acid sequence: CASGFTSGGLHTQYF.

This clonotype appeared a few times. This chain joins TRBV7-9 and TRBJ2-1, with 9 nucleotides matching TRBD2. The CDR3 consists of 15 residues. The V gene end was trimmed by 4 bases and the J gene end by 3 bases; junction bases not matched to a gene: 4. The germline V gene encodes CDR1 SEHNR and CDR2 FQNEAQ (reference sequence). The CDR3 reads CASSYPTSGYNEQFF. Written as DNA, the CDR3 is TGTGCCAGCAGCTACCCGACTAGCGGCTACAATGAGCAGTTCTTC.

There are many counts of this clonotype. This chain uses TRBV12-3 or TRBV12-4 with TRBJ1-4; D unresolved. The V gene lost 4 bases and the J gene lost 11 bases, with 14 bases spanning the gap. This CDR3 has 13 residues. CDR3 residues: CASSSQKLGKLFF. In DNA, the CDR3 is TGTGCCAGCAGTTCCCAGAAACTGGGGAAACTGTTTTTT.

This clonotype came up many times. This sequence joins TRBV7-7 and TRBJ2-3; 8 nucleotides agree with TRBD2. The CDR3 totals 15 residues. CDR1 and CDR2 (germline): SSHAT, FNYEAQ (reference sequence). V shed 3 bases and J 4 bases; nucleotides not matched to a gene: 6. The CDR3 sequence: CASSLGLEPPDTQYF. The CDR3 bases are TGTGCCAGCAGCTTGGGACTAGAACCCCCAGATACGCAGTATTTT.

The V call is TRBV20-1, the J call TRBJ2-1, with 10 bases identical to TRBD2. After removal of 6 bases from V and 6 bases from J, the junction contained 11 bases not matched to a gene. Germline lookup yields CDR1 DFQATT and CDR2 SNEGSKA (reference sequence). The CDR3 is 15 residues long. For the CDR3, the DNA is TGCAGTGCCCCGCGTTCGGGACTAGCGATCAATGAGCAGTTCTTC. Its protein is CSAPRSGLAINEQFF.

There are many counts of this clonotype. The chain combines TRBV7-7 with TRBJ2-3; D is perhaps TRBD1 (5 bases). Germline CDR1 SSHAT, CDR2 FNYEAQ (reference sequence). Deletions cut 4 bases from V and 8 bases from J, with 13 bases between. This CDR3 contains 13 residues. The CDR3 DNA sequence: TGTGCCAGCAGCTCTCAATCCCAGGGTACGCAGTATTTT. It yields the protein CASSSQSQGTQYF.

J is TRBJ1-2 and V is TRBV28; possible D gene TRBD1, 5 bases. Germline CDR1 reads MDHEN; CDR2 reads SYDVKM. This CDR3 has 13 amino acids. With 5 bases removed from V and 7 bases from J, the gap between germline ends came to 14 bases. CDR3 coding DNA: TGTGCCAGCAGTCTCCCGCGACAGATTGGCTACACCTTC. It codes for CASSLPRQIGYTF.

This clonotype was counted at least ten times. This chain connects TRBV24-1 to TRBJ2-3, with D maybe TRBD2 (5 bases). CDR3 length equals 11 residues. V lost 9 bases and J 6 bases, leaving 9 bases between the germline ends. CDR1 KGHDR and CDR2 SFDVKD come from the germline V gene. The CDR3 sequence is CATRDADTQYF. CDR3 DNA: TGTGCCACCCGGGATGCCGATACGCAGTATTTT.

This clonotype was observed many times. This rearrangement joins TRBV24-1 to TRBJ2-3; 9 bases are a match to TRBD1. V was clipped by 4 bases and J by 3 bases; unmatched bases: 4. CDR3 length equals 15 residues. The germline V gene has CDR1 KGHDR and CDR2 SFDVKD. The CDR3 loop is CATSDPGQGTDTQYF. The DNA of the CDR3 is TGTGCCACCAGTGACCCGGGACAGGGTACAGATACGCAGTATTTT.

This clonotype was observed many times. The V call is TRBV6-5, the J call TRBJ2-2, with D maybe TRBD1 (6 bases). V lost 2 bases and J 4 bases, leaving 11 bases between the germline ends. Germline V CDR1 and CDR2: MNHEY, SVGAGI. The length of the CDR3 is 15 residues. CDR3 in DNA: TGTGCCAGCAGTTACCGGGACACCCTCACCGGGGAGCTGTTTTTT. Amino acid sequence: CASSYRDTLTGELFF.

The CDR3 sequence: CASRTRGNTEAFF. Here the CDR3 DNA reads TGCGCCAGCCGAACTAGAGGGAACACTGAAGCTTTCTTT. The chain combines TRBV5-1 with TRBJ1-1; D remains ambiguous. Trimming cost V 7 bases and J 1 base, with 11 bases left between them. CDR1 is SGHRS and CDR2 is YFSETQ in the germline V gene. The CDR3 sequence is 13 residues long.

This clonotype was found many times. V is TRBV5-1 and J is TRBJ2-7, with 11 bases fitting TRBD2. The trim removed 3 bases at V and 3 bases at J, leaving 5 bases unmatched. The germline gives CDR1 SGHRS, CDR2 YFSETQ. This CDR3 is 15 amino acids long. The CDR3 nucleotides are TGCGCCAGCAGCTCCACTAGCGGGGGTGGCTACGAGCAGTACTTC. Residues: CASSSTSGGGYEQYF.

The chain employs TRBV7-9 and TRBJ2-7, with TRBD1 matching 11 bases. The germline gives CDR1 SEHNR, CDR2 FQNEAQ (reference sequence). This CDR3 contains 16 residues. The V segment lost 4 bases and the J segment 0 bases; nucleotides outside the gene matches: 5. CDR3: CASSSWDRGSSYEQYF. The CDR3 DNA reads TGTGCCAGCAGCTCTTGGGACAGGGGGAGCTCCTACGAGCAGTACTTC.

This clonotype has a count of ten or more. The chain links TRBV29-1 to TRBJ2-1; TRBD2 matches at 13 bases. This CDR3 is built from 14 residues. The J segment lost 7 bases and the V segment lost 4 bases, leaving 4 bases of the junction unmatched. Looked up from germline, CDR1 is SQVTM and CDR2 is ANQGSEA. The CDR3 protein is CSVGTSGSYNEQFF. The CDR3 DNA is TGCAGCGTTGGGACTAGCGGGAGTTATAATGAGCAGTTCTTC.

This clonotype has at least ten counts. The chain couples TRBV29-1 to TRBJ2-3; D is possibly TRBD2 (6 bases). The CDR3 has 14 amino acids. V was trimmed by 5 bases and J by 1 base, leaving 13 bases between them. The germline CDR1 and CDR2 sequences are SQVTM and ANQGSEA. CDR3 amino acids: CSVRVAAGTDTQYF. In DNA, the CDR3 is TGCAGCGTTCGGGTAGCGGCCGGCACAGATACGCAGTATTTT.

This clonotype was counted at least ten times. This rearrangement joins TRBV20-1 to TRBJ2-1, with D possibly TRBD1 on 5 matching bases. This CDR3 comprises 15 residues. Trimming removed 3 bases at V and 3 bases at J, with 15 bases between. Germline V CDR1 and CDR2: DFQATT, SNEGSKA (reference sequence). CDR3: CSARATEKGYNEQFF. The CDR3 nucleotides are TGCAGTGCTAGGGCGACAGAGAAAGGCTACAATGAGCAGTTCTTC.

This clonotype was found many times. The chain links TRBV29-1 to TRBJ2-7; D not resolved. From germline, CDR1 is SQVTM and CDR2 ANQGSEA. Trimming took 4 bases from V and 3 from J, leaving 10 bases between them. The CDR3 has 12 residues. This chain's CDR3 is CSVVYLGYEQYF. CDR3 DNA sequence: TGCAGCGTTGTTTACCTTGGCTACGAGCAGTACTTC.

This clonotype was counted many times. V usage is TRBV29-1 and J usage is TRBJ1-2, with D maybe TRBD1 (5 bases). The V and J ends lost 3 bases and 3 bases respectively, with 14 bases between them. The CDR3 runs to 14 residues. Germline V gives CDR1 SQVTM, CDR2 ANQGSEA. The CDR3: CSVDSSGTDYGYTF. The CDR3 DNA follows: TGCAGCGTTGATTCTTCCGGGACGGACTATGGCTACACCTTC. The variable domain in full, completed from reference TRBV29-1 and TRBJ1-2, reads SAVISQKPSRDICQRGTSLTIQCQVDSQVTMMFWYRQQPGQSLTLIATANQGSEATYESGFVIDKFPISRPNLTFSTLTVSNMSPEDSSIYLCSVDSSGTDYGYTFGSGTRLTVV.

V is TRBV20-1 and J is TRBJ2-2; TRBD1 might be the D (6 bases). V gave up 7 bases and J gave up 0 bases, with 18 bases separating them. Germline assignment: CDR1 DFQATT and CDR2 SNEGSKA (reference sequence). The CDR3 covers 16 residues. As DNA, the CDR3 is TGCAGTGGACGGGGAACAGGGACATCGAACACCGGGGAGCTGTTTTTT. Translation: CSGRGTGTSNTGELFF.

This clonotype was observed at least ten times. The V and J genes are TRBV28 and TRBJ1-2, with D possibly TRBD1 on 6 matching bases. Trimming shortened V by 6 bases and J by 2 bases, and 10 bases separated the two germline ends. The CDR3 is made up of 13 amino acids. Germline V CDR1 and CDR2: MDHEN, SYDVKM. CDR3 in amino acids: CASSKTGNYGYTF. The CDR3 DNA sequence: TGTGCCAGCAGCAAGACAGGAAACTATGGCTACACCTTC.

V usage is TRBV29-1 and J usage is TRBJ1-1, with unresolved D. CDR1 is SQVTM, CDR2 ANQGSEA, per germline. The CDR3 runs to 12 residues. V lost 1 base to trimming and J lost 2 bases, with 5 bases between them. This CDR3 reads CSVEARNTEAFF. CDR3 nucleotide sequence: TGCAGCGTTGAAGCGAGAAACACTGAAGCTTTCTTT.

The chain has TRBV5-4 and TRBJ2-2; D gene unclear. Per germline, CDR1 SGHNT and CDR2 YYREEE (reference sequence). V lost 1 base to trimming and J lost 7 bases, with 5 bases between them. The CDR3 consists of 12 residues. CDR3 nucleotide sequence: TGTGCCAGCAGCTTGCTAGTCGGGGAGCTGTTTTTT. It translates to CASSLLVGELFF.